Below are 18 T cell receptor beta chains sequenced from a single sample in a study of blood T cell repertoires in COVID-19. Using immunoSEQ multiplex PCR, the repertoire was profiled, and TCRdb retains in-frame clones only, with some absent. The table includes 50,000 to 65,000 clones, around 70% detected once. Sequencing was performed on peripheral blood. The receptors originated from a woman in her 70s with COVID-19, enrolled during active disease.

The chain links TRBV18 to TRBJ1-2; 8 nucleotides align to TRBD1. The germline CDR1 and CDR2 sequences are KGHSH and LQKENI. This CDR3 region has 16 residues. The V and J ends lost 6 bases and 4 bases, in that order; junction bases with no gene match: 13. CDR3 in DNA: TGTGCCAGCTCGCATCCGGGACAGGTCTACAGCTATGGCTACACCTTC. Translation gives CASSHPGQVYSYGYTF.

The V call is TRBV5-4, the J call TRBJ1-2; D not certain. V was pared by 2 bases and J by 7 bases, with 15 bases between. This CDR3 spans 14 amino acids. Germline CDR1 and CDR2: SGHNT and YYREEE (reference sequence). The CDR3 region has the DNA TGTGCCAGCAGCTTTGAGAGGGTTAGGGCTGGCTACACCTTC. This encodes CASSFERVRAGYTF.

This clone came up a few times. The chain combines TRBV18 with TRBJ1-6; 9 positions agree with TRBD1. V dropped 3 bases and J dropped 15; count of bases not matched to a gene: 9. Germline CDR1 KGHSH, CDR2 LQKENI. The CDR3 contains 14 residues. As DNA, the CDR3 is TGTGCCAGCTCACCGGACAGGGGTGGTAGCGACCTCCACTTT. Translation: CASSPDRGGSDLHF. Full variable domain (missing parts from reference TRBV18 and TRBJ1-6): NAGVMQNPRHLVRRRGQEARLRCSPMKGHSHVYWYRQLPEEGLKFMVYLQKENIIDESGMPKERFSAEFPKEGPSILRIQQVVRGDSAAYFCASSPDRGGSDLHFGNGTRLTVT.

The rearrangement joins TRBV28 to TRBJ1-6; tentative D call: TRBD1 (6 bases). Trimming took off 7 bases at V and 5 bases at J, with 12 bases between the two ends. This CDR3 comprises 14 residues. Germline V gene lookup returns CDR1 MDHEN and CDR2 SYDVKM. The CDR3: CASKRTADNSPLHF. CDR3 DNA sequence: TGTGCCAGCAAACGGACAGCCGATAATTCACCCCTCCACTTT.

The chain is built from TRBV11-3 and TRBJ2-3; unclear D gene. V was clipped by 1 base and J by 4 bases, with 9 bases between them. Germline values: CDR1 SGHNT, CDR2 YENEEA. CDR3 size: 14 residues. The CDR3 DNA follows: TGTGCCAGCAGCTTAGGAGGCCCCGCAGATACGCAGTATTTT. Amino acid sequence: CASSLGGPADTQYF.

This clone came up once. The chain employs TRBV2 and TRBJ1-2; perhaps TRBD1 as D (5 bases). CDR3 length equals 15 residues. V lost 6 bases and J lost 0, with 14 bases in between. CDR1 is SNHLY, CDR2 FYNNEI, per germline. The DNA of the CDR3 is TGTGCCAGCAGGGCCAGCACAGGACCTAACTATGGCTACACCTTC. As protein: CASRASTGPNYGYTF.

This clone was seen only a few times. The CDR3 sequence: CATSDLLAKGDKTGELFF. In nucleotides, the CDR3 is TGTGCCACCAGTGATTTGCTCGCCAAGGGGGATAAAACCGGGGAGCTGTTTTTT. The chain uses TRBV24-1 and TRBJ2-2; D perhaps matches TRBD1 (6 bases). V dropped 0 bases and J dropped 5 bases, with 18 bases sitting between them. The germline gives CDR1 KGHDR, CDR2 SFDVKD. The CDR3 is made up of 18 amino acids.

The sample holds a few counts of this clone. CDR3 DNA: TGTGCCAGTAGTATAGGAACAGGGCCAGATACGCAGTATTTT. Amino acid sequence: CASSIGTGPDTQYF. The chain has TRBV19 and TRBJ2-3; possible D gene TRBD1, 6 bases. Per the germline V gene, CDR1 is LNHDA and CDR2 is SQIVND (reference sequence). CDR3 length: 14 amino acids. V was trimmed by 1 base and J by 4 bases, leaving 9 bases between them. Together with reference TRBV19 and TRBJ2-3, the CDR3 gives the full variable domain: DGGITQSPKYLFRKEGQNVTLSCEQNLNHDAMYWYRQDPGQGLRLIYYSQIVNDFQKGDIAEGYSVSREKKESFPLTVTSAQKNPTAFYLCASSIGTGPDTQYFGPGTRLTVL.

The rearrangement links TRBV4-1 to TRBJ1-2; no firm D call. The CDR3 runs to 14 residues. Germline V gene sequence: CDR1 MGHRA, CDR2 YSYEKL. The V end was cut by 1 base, the J end by 0 bases, with 6 bases between. This chain's CDR3 is CASSQGGANYGYTF. DNA for the CDR3: TGCGCCAGCAGCCAAGGGGGAGCTAACTATGGCTACACCTTC.

This clone has a handful of counts. The rearrangement links TRBV4-2 to TRBJ1-2; 7 bases match TRBD1. The CDR3 contains 15 residues. V gave up 0 bases and J gave up 4 bases; unmatched junction bases: 5. Looked up from germline, CDR1 is LGHNA and CDR2 is YNFKEQ. The chain's CDR3 is CASSQERAGGYGYTF. In DNA form, the CDR3 reads TGTGCCAGCAGCCAAGAGCGGGCAGGGGGCTATGGCTACACCTTC.

The chain carries TRBV5-8 and TRBJ1-5; 7 bases are a match to TRBD1. With 5 bases clipped from V and 11 bases from J, the junction kept 10 bases outside the gene matches. Germline V gene data show CDR1 as SGHTS and CDR2 as YDEGEE. This CDR3 has 13 residues. CDR3 loop: CASRLTGVQAQHF. The CDR3, as DNA: TGTGCCAGCAGATTAACAGGGGTGCAGGCCCAGCATTTT.

The rearrangement uses TRBV9 and TRBJ1-6; tentatively, D is TRBD1 (5 bases). The CDR3 is made up of 16 amino acids. Germline assignment: CDR1 SGDLS and CDR2 YYNGEE. Trimming shortened V by 4 bases and J by 7 bases, and 18 bases separated the two germline ends. The CDR3: CASSPRGDSLNSPLHF. CDR3 nucleotides: TGTGCCAGCAGCCCCAGAGGAGACAGCCTCAATTCACCCCTCCACTTT.

V is TRBV15 and J is TRBJ1-1; D uncertain. The CDR3 has 13 amino acids. Between the trimmed V and J ends, which lost 1 base and 6 bases, there was a span of 9 bases. Germline assignment: CDR1 LNHNV and CDR2 YYDKDF (reference sequence). The CDR3 sequence is CATSRAFGAEAFF. The DNA for the CDR3 is TGTGCCACCAGCAGAGCTTTTGGAGCTGAAGCTTTCTTT.

V gene TRBV9 combines with J gene TRBJ2-2; weak D call: TRBD2 (5 bases). The V end lost 0 bases, the J end lost 7 bases, and 10 bases lay between the germline ends. CDR3 length: 14 residues. CDR1 and CDR2 from the germline V gene are SGDLS and YYNGEE. CDR3 residues: CASSVVKRDGELFF. The CDR3 DNA follows: TGTGCCAGCAGCGTAGTAAAGAGGGACGGGGAGCTGTTTTTT.

The chain joins TRBV10-3 to TRBJ2-7; 8 nucleotides align to TRBD2. The CDR3 loop spans 18 amino acids. Germline V gene lookup returns CDR1 ENHRY and CDR2 SYGVKD. The junction had 16 bases not matched to a gene; V was cut back by 4 bases and J by 2 bases. The CDR3 DNA reads TGTGCCATCAGTGGGGCACAGAGCGCGGGGGGACAAACCTACGAGCAGTACTTC. As protein: CAISGAQSAGGQTYEQYF.

The chain employs TRBV5-5 and TRBJ1-2; the match to TRBD1 covers 7 bases. Trimming took 3 bases from V and 2 from J; bases not matched to a gene: 4. The germline V gene has CDR1 SGHKS and CDR2 YYEKEE (reference sequence). The length of the CDR3 is 14 residues. The CDR3 coding sequence is TGTGCCAGCAGCTCCGACAGGGCAAACTATGGCTACACCTTC. Encoded protein: CASSSDRANYGYTF.

This chain connects TRBV7-8 to TRBJ1-3; D unresolved. The CDR3 sequence is 14 residues long. Trimming took off 1 base at V and 0 bases at J, with 4 bases between the two ends. CDR1 is SGHVS, CDR2 FQNEAQ, per germline. The CDR3 sequence: CASSLVRSGNTIYF. The CDR3 nucleotides are TGTGCCAGCAGCTTAGTGCGCTCTGGAAACACCATATATTTT.

The chain has TRBV5-1 and TRBJ2-2; D is unclear. The germline CDR1 and CDR2 sequences are SGHRS and YFSETQ. V lost 4 bases and J 3 bases, leaving 10 bases between the germline ends. CDR3 length: 14 amino acids. CDR3 coding DNA: TGCGCCAGCAGCGAGCCTCCTTACACCGGGGAGCTGTTTTTT. This gives the protein CASSEPPYTGELFF. The full variable domain, completed using reference TRBV5-1 and TRBJ2-2, is KAGVTQTPRYLIKTRGQQVTLSCSPISGHRSVSWYQQTPGQGLQFLFEYFSETQRNKGNFPGRFSGRQFSNSRSEMNVSTLELGDSALYLCASSEPPYTGELFFGEGSRLTVL.